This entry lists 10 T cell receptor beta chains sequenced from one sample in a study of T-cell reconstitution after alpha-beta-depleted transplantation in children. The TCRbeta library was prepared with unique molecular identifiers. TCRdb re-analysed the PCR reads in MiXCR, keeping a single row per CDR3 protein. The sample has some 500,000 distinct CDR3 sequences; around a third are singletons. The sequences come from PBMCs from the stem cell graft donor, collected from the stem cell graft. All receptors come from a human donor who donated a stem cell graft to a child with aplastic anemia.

The CDR3 spells CASKVRKTDEAFF. The CDR3 DNA sequence: TGTGCCAGCAAGGTCCGCAAGACCGATGAAGCTTTCTTT. V gene TRBV12-3 or TRBV12-4 combines with J gene TRBJ1-1, with unresolved D. Trimming took off 7 bases at V and 7 bases at J, with 16 bases between the two ends. The CDR3 consists of 13 residues.

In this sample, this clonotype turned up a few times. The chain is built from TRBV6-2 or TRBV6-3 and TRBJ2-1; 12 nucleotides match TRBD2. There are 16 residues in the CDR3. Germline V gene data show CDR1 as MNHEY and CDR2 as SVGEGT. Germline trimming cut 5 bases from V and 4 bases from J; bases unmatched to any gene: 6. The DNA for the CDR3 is TGTGCCAGCAGTCCTGGGACTAGCGGGCCATACAATGAGCAGTTCTTC. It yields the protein CASSPGTSGPYNEQFF.

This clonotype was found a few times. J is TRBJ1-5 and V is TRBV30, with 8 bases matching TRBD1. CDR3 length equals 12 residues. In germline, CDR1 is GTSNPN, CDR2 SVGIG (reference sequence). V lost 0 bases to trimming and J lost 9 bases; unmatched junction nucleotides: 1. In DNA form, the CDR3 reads TGTGCCTGGAGTGTACAGGGGGGGCCCCAGCATTTT. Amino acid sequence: CAWSVQGGPQHF. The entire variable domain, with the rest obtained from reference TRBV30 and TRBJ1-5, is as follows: SQTIHQWPATLVQPVGSPLSLECTVEGTSNPNLYWYRQAAGRGLQLLFYSVGIGQISSEVPQNLSASRPQDRQFILSSKKLLLSDSGFYLCAWSVQGGPQHFGDGTRLSIL.

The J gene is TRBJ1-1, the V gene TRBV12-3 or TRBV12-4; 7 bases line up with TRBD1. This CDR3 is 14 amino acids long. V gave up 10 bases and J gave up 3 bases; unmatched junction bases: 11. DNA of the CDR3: TGTGCCACCTCGCTACAGGGGATATACACTGAAGCTTTCTTT. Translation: CATSLQGIYTEAFF.

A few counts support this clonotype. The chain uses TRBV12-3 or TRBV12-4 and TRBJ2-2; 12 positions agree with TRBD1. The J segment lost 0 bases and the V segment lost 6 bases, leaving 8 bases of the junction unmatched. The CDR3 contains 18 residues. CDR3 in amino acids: CASSQGQGALANTGELFF. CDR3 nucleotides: TGTGCCAGCAGCCAGGGACAGGGGGCCCTGGCGAACACCGGGGAGCTGTTTTTT.

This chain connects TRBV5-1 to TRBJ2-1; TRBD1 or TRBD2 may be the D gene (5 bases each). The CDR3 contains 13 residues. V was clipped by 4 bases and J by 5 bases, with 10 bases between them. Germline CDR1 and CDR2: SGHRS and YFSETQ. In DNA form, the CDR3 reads TGCGCCAGCAGCGTGGGACCAAACAATGAGCAGTTCTTC. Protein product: CASSVGPNNEQFF.

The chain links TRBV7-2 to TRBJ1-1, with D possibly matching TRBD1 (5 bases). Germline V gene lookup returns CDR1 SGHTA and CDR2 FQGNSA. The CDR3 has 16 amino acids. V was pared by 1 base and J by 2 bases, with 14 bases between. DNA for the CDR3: TGTGCCAGCAGCTTAGTGGCAGGGCAGACCAACACTGAAGCTTTCTTT. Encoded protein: CASSLVAGQTNTEAFF.

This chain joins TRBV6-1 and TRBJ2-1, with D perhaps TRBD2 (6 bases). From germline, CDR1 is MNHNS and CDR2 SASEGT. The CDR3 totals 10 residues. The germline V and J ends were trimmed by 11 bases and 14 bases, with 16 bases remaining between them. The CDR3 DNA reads TGTGCCTCGGTGGTAGCTAGCGAGTTCTTC. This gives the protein CASVVASEFF.

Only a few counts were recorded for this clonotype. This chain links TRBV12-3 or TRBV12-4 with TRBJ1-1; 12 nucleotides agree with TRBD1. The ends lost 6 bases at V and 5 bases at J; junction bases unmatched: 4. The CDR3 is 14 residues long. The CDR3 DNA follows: TGTGCCAGCAGCCGGGACAGGGGGCGGACTGAAGCTTTCTTT. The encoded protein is CASSRDRGRTEAFF.

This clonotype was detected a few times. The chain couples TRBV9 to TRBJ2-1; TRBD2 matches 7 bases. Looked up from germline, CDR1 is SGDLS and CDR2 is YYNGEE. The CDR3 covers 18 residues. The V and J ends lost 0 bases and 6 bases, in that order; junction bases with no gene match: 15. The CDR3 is CASSVGERLAEQFNEQFF. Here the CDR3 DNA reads TGTGCCAGCAGCGTAGGGGAAAGGCTAGCGGAGCAATTCAATGAGCAGTTCTTC.